Following are 14 T cell receptor beta chains from one sample sequenced in a study of T cell responses to AZD1222 COVID-19 vaccine (dated by TCRdb to about 2021). Library construction relied on the immunoSEQ multiplex PCR assay. The clones in this table, taken by TCRdb from immuneACCESS, are in-frame only. Not every clone is retained; where verified, under half of the shortfall comes from an unresolved V gene, and the cause of the rest is unknown. The sample table holds roughly 150,000 clones, of which roughly 88% were seen once. Jointly, the top ten make up around 6.3% of the sample. The time point label, as the study defines it: about 28 days (+/-7) after the second vaccine dose. Material: peripheral blood, obtained 28 days after the second AZD1222 dose. The receptors shown here come from an adult who received the AZD1222 COVID-19 vaccine.

This chain connects TRBV11-3 to TRBJ2-2; 8 nucleotides agree with TRBD2. V was clipped by 5 bases and J by 2 bases; unmatched bases: 7. The CDR3 has 16 residues. The germline gives CDR1 SGHNT, CDR2 YENEEA. CDR3 sequence (DNA): TGTGCCAGCAGCCCCGAAGGGACTAGAAACACCGGGGAGCTGTTTTTT. Its protein product is CASSPEGTRNTGELFF.

The CDR3 DNA reads as TGTGCCAGCAGCGGGGGACAAGCTCTCTATGGCTACACCTTC. Its protein product is CASSGGQALYGYTF. The V gene is TRBV5-6, the J gene TRBJ1-2, with D tentatively TRBD1 (6 bases). The CDR3 extends over 14 amino acids. With 4 bases removed from V and 4 bases from J, the gap between germline ends came to 14 bases. Germline loops: CDR1 SGHDT, CDR2 YYEEEE.

Comment on this clone: This sample includes further DNA sequences coding for the same CDR3. The DNA of the CDR3 is TGTGCCAGCAGCCAAGCCAGGAACACTGAAGCTTTCTTT. Its translation is CASSQARNTEAFF. The chain recombines TRBV3-1 (or the pseudogene TRBV3-2) with TRBJ1-1; D gene uncertain. Trimming took off 1 base at V and 1 base at J, with 4 bases between the two ends. Germline V gene sequence: CDR1 LGHDT, CDR2 YNNKEL (reference sequence). The CDR3 runs to 13 residues.

The chain is built from TRBV19 and TRBJ1-5; 7 positions agree with TRBD1. Germline loops: CDR1 LNHDA, CDR2 SQIVND (reference sequence). The CDR3 has 15 amino acids. The V and J ends lost 6 bases and 0 bases, in that order; junction bases with no gene match: 5. CDR3 DNA sequence: TGTGCCAGTAGGAAAGGGACAGATAGCAATCAGCCCCAGCATTTT. Protein sequence: CASRKGTDSNQPQHF.

This chain links TRBV7-9 with TRBJ1-6, with 8 bases lining up with TRBD1. J lost 9 bases, V lost 0 bases, and 4 bases had no gene match. The length of the CDR3 is 15 residues. CDR1 and CDR2 from the germline V gene are SEHNR and FQNEAQ (reference sequence). CDR3 sequence reads: CASSLADRVGSPLHF. CDR3 DNA sequence: TGTGCCAGCAGCTTAGCGGACAGGGTGGGTTCACCCCTCCACTTT.

The chain is built from TRBV2 and TRBJ2-6, with D unclear. Trimming removed 7 bases from V and 1 base from J, with 2 bases in between. Germline V lookup: CDR1 SNHLY, CDR2 FYNNEI. This CDR3 is built from 12 residues. As DNA, the CDR3 is TGTGCCAGCACGTCTGGGGCCAACGTCCTGACTTTC. This translates into CASTSGANVLTF.

The J gene is TRBJ1-2, the V gene TRBV3-1 (or the pseudogene TRBV3-2), with D unclear. This CDR3 spans 12 amino acids. V dropped 6 bases and J dropped 7 bases, with 12 bases sitting between them. Germline CDR1 is LGHDT and CDR2 is YNNKEL (reference sequence). CDR3 residues: CASSLEQTGYTF. CDR3 sequence (DNA): TGTGCCAGCAGTCTCGAACAGACTGGCTACACCTTC.

The chain employs TRBV18 and TRBJ1-2; weak D call: TRBD1 (5 bases). Germline assignment: CDR1 KGHSH and CDR2 LQKENI. Trimming removed 4 bases at V and 6 bases at J, with 12 bases between. The CDR3 covers 13 residues. The CDR3 bases are TGTGCCAGCTCACTAGGGACCAATAATGGCTACACCTTC. Its protein product is CASSLGTNNGYTF. The full variable domain, its missing parts supplied by reference TRBV18 and TRBJ1-2, is NAGVMQNPRHLVRRRGQEARLRCSPMKGHSHVYWYRQLPEEGLKFMVYLQKENIIDESGMPKERFSAEFPKEGPSILRIQQVVRGDSAAYFCASSLGTNNGYTFGSGTRLTVV.

The rearrangement uses TRBV6-1 and TRBJ2-3; D possibly uses TRBD1 or TRBD2 (5 bases each). This CDR3 comprises 14 residues. The V end was cut by 3 bases, the J end by 4 bases, with 11 bases between. CDR1 is MNHNS, CDR2 SASEGT, per germline. The CDR3 bases are TGTGCCAGCAGTGAGAGGGGACCTCCAGATACGCAGTATTTT. Translating it yields CASSERGPPDTQYF.

The chain uses TRBV10-3 and TRBJ1-5; D gene ambiguous. This CDR3 region has 12 residues. The V end lost 4 bases, the J end lost 4 bases, and 5 bases lay between the germline ends. Germline CDR1 and CDR2: ENHRY and SYGVKD. For the CDR3, the DNA is TGTGCCATCAGTGGCTTTAATCAGCCCCAGCATTTT. This codes for CAISGFNQPQHF.

This clone was observed once. V gene TRBV6-5 combines with J gene TRBJ2-6; D is ambiguous. V was trimmed by 2 bases and J by 4 bases, leaving 9 bases between them. CDR1 and CDR2 from the germline V gene are MNHEY and SVGAGI. The CDR3 sequence is 15 residues long. The CDR3 protein is CASSYAELGANVLTF. In nucleotides, the CDR3 is TGTGCCAGCAGTTACGCAGAACTAGGGGCCAACGTCCTGACTTTC.

CDR3 nucleotides: TGTGCCACCAGTGAGATAACCCCGGATACGCAGTATTTT. It translates to CATSEITPDTQYF. The chain combines TRBV24-1 with TRBJ2-3; D is ambiguous. V was clipped by 4 bases and J by 6 bases, with 10 bases between them. This CDR3 comprises 13 residues. Germline loops: CDR1 KGHDR, CDR2 SFDVKD.

The rearrangement uses TRBV19 and TRBJ2-3; 8 bases agree with TRBD1. The CDR3 totals 16 residues. V was pared by 4 bases and J by 4 bases, with 10 bases of the junction left unmatched. Germline V gene data show CDR1 as LNHDA and CDR2 as SQIVND (reference sequence). This CDR3 reads CASSTSDRGVADTQYF. For the CDR3, the DNA is TGTGCCAGTAGTACTTCAGACAGGGGAGTCGCAGATACGCAGTATTTT.

This clone was counted a single time. The chain couples TRBV7-6 to TRBJ1-2; the D is unclear. The CDR3 runs 12 residues. Trimming cost V 5 bases and J 4 bases, with 8 bases left between them. The germline V gene encodes CDR1 SGHVS and CDR2 FNYEAQ. CDR3 sequence: CASSPNPYGYTF. In DNA, the CDR3 is TGTGCCAGCAGCCCCAATCCCTATGGCTACACCTTC.